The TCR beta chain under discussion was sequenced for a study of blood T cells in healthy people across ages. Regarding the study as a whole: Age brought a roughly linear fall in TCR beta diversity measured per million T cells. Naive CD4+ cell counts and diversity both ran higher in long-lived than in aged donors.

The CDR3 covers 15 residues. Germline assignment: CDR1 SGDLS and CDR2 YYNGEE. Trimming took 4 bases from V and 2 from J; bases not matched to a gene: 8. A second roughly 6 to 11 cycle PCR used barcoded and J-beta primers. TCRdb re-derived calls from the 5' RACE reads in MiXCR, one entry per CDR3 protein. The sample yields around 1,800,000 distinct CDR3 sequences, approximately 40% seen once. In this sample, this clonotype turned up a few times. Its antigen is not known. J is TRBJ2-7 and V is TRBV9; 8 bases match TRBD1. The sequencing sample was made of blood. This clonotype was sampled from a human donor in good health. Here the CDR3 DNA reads TGTGCCAGCAGCCCCGAGACAGGGGACGCCTACGAGCAGTACTTC. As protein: CASSPETGDAYEQYF.